This T cell receptor (beta chain) was recorded in a study of blood T cell repertoires in COVID-19. Turning to the study itself: Specimens from acute and convalescent COVID-19 originated in the United States, Italy and Spain. The analysed material was cDNA or gDNA that came from T cells, B-cell-depleted T cells, or PBMCs.

CDR1 and CDR2 (germline): LNHDA, SQIVND (reference sequence). The length of the CDR3 is 16 residues. V was pared by 5 bases and J by 2 bases, with 8 bases of the junction left unmatched. Authors' analysis steps: For nucleated cells, counts were estimated from reference gene primer amplification. Clones were read by immunoSEQ multiplex PCR, and TCRdb kept only the in-frame ones, dropping some. The DNA was the basis for D and trimming; V, J and clone size are from that table. This table has roughly 30,000 clones, 65% to 90% appearing once. This receptor was identified in a human donor in a cohort sampled during active COVID-19. Sequenced input: peripheral blood. The J gene is TRBJ2-1, the V gene TRBV19, with TRBD1 identical over 8 bases. The CDR3 DNA follows: TGTGCCAGTAGTGCCTGGACAGGGCGGACCTACAATGAGCAGTTCTTC. This translates into CASSAWTGRTYNEQFF. The variable domain in full, with the rest retrieved from reference TRBV19 and TRBJ2-1, is DGGITQSPKYLFRKEGQNVTLSCEQNLNHDAMYWYRQDPGQGLRLIYYSQIVNDFQKGDIAEGYSVSREKKESFPLTVTSAQKNPTAFYLCASSAWTGRTYNEQFFGPGTRLTVL.